These 13 T cell receptor beta chains came from one sample sequenced in a study of shared clonotypes between healthy human individuals. Produced via immunoSEQ multiplex PCR; TCRdb's table is partial and in-frame only. The sample lists a few million clones, around 90% occurring once. Sequencing input: naive CD4+ T cells sorted from blood. Subset described: CD45RA+ positively selected. Receptors originate from a man between 18 and 35 years old in good health.

This chain links TRBV27 with TRBJ2-7; maybe TRBD1 (6 bases). V was pared by 3 bases and J by 5 bases, with 14 bases between. Germline-derived CDR1 and CDR2 are MNHEY and SMNVEV (reference sequence). CDR3 length equals 14 residues. CDR3 sequence reads: CASSFIQGNHEQYF. The CDR3 region has the DNA TGTGCCAGCAGTTTCATACAGGGCAACCACGAGCAGTACTTC.

This rearrangement joins TRBV5-4 to TRBJ2-5; perhaps D is TRBD1 or TRBD2 (6 bases each). CDR1 and CDR2 (germline): SGHNT, YYREEE (reference sequence). V gave up 4 bases and J gave up 2 bases, with 15 bases separating them. The CDR3 has 15 residues. CDR3 DNA: TGTGCCAGCAGCAGACAGACAGGACTACAAGAGACCCAGTACTTC. It translates to CASSRQTGLQETQYF. Complete variable domain (other parts from reference TRBV5-4 and TRBJ2-5): ETGVTQSPTHLIKTRGQQVTLRCSSQSGHNTVSWYQQALGQGPQFIFQYYREEENGRGNFPPRFSGLQFPNYSSELNVNALELDDSALYLCASSRQTGLQETQYFGPGTRLLVL.

The rearrangement links TRBV5-5 to TRBJ1-2, with D unresolved. This CDR3 comprises 16 residues. V was clipped by 0 bases and J by 4 bases, with 16 bases between them. The V gene's germline CDR1 is SGHKS and CDR2 YYEKEE (reference sequence). The CDR3 DNA reads as TGTGCCAGCAGCTTGGAGGTGGGAAACCCCATCTATGGCTACACCTTC. This translates into CASSLEVGNPIYGYTF.

The rearrangement joins TRBV10-3 to TRBJ2-7; D remains unclear. Germline loops: CDR1 ENHRY, CDR2 SYGVKD. This CDR3 comprises 12 residues. V lost 2 bases, J lost 6 bases, and 8 bases lay in between. The CDR3 DNA reads TGTGCCATCAGTGAGCCCCCAGTCGAGCAGTACTTC. Its protein is CAISEPPVEQYF.

The J gene is TRBJ2-7, the V gene TRBV2; 9 positions match TRBD2. The V gene's germline CDR1 is SNHLY and CDR2 FYNNEI. Germline trimming cut 7 bases from V and 7 bases from J; bases unmatched to any gene: 11. The CDR3 has 14 residues. The CDR3 is CASNPERGVGEQYF. CDR3 coding DNA: TGTGCCAGCAACCCCGAGCGGGGGGTAGGGGAGCAGTACTTC. The variable domain in full, completed from reference TRBV2 and TRBJ2-7, reads EPEVTQTPSHQVTQMGQEVILRCVPISNHLYFYWYRQILGQKVEFLVSFYNNEISEKSEIFDDQFSVERPDGSNFTLKIRSTKLEDSAMYFCASNPERGVGEQYFGPGTRLTVT.

This sequence joins TRBV7-9 and TRBJ2-7; TRBD1 matches 8 bases. V was pared by 3 bases and J by 0 bases, with 4 bases of the junction left unmatched. Per germline, CDR1 SEHNR and CDR2 FQNEAQ (reference sequence). The CDR3 contains 15 residues. CDR3 sequence (DNA): TGTGCCAGCAGCTTTTGGGACAGGAGCTCCTACGAGCAGTACTTC. It translates to CASSFWDRSSYEQYF.

The rearrangement joins TRBV30 to TRBJ2-3, with a tentative D call TRBD2 (6 bases). Trimming stripped 1 base from V and 5 bases from J, with 13 bases between. This CDR3 has 14 amino acids. Germline assignment: CDR1 GTSNPN and CDR2 SVGIG (reference sequence). In DNA form, the CDR3 reads TGTGCCTGGAGTGACGCAGGCGGGATAGATACGCAGTATTTT. Its translation: CAWSDAGGIDTQYF.

The chain couples TRBV2 to TRBJ1-5; the match to TRBD1 covers 7 bases. The CDR3 covers 14 residues. Germline lookup yields CDR1 SNHLY and CDR2 FYNNEI. The V and J ends lost 8 bases and 6 bases, in that order; junction bases with no gene match: 10. The CDR3 loop is CASEVQGSGQPQHF. The CDR3 DNA sequence: TGTGCCAGCGAGGTACAGGGGAGCGGTCAGCCCCAGCATTTT.

This clone was detected a few times. The CDR3 does not close with the conserved phenylalanine or tryptophan, likely indicating a read error. It is unclear where the CDR3 begins or ends on the DNA, so no DNA is shown, and the CDR3 is as TCRdb lists it. This chain joins TRBV21-1 and TRBJ1-1; TRBD1 is taken as the D call from the table, unchecked against the DNA. TRBV21-1 is recorded as a pseudogene. From its first to its last residue, the CDR3 has 10 amino acids. The CDR3 region is CASSRKGQGY.

The V call is TRBV11-2, the J call TRBJ2-7; no clear D. Germline loops: CDR1 SGHAT, CDR2 FQNNGV. The CDR3 has 15 residues. Trimming removed 1 base at V and 2 bases at J, with 12 bases between. The CDR3 loop is CASSLVLGETYEQYF. Here the CDR3 DNA reads TGTGCCAGCAGCTTAGTCCTAGGAGAGACCTACGAGCAGTACTTC.

The V and J genes are TRBV15 and TRBJ1-4; D perhaps matches TRBD1 (6 bases). V was cut by 4 bases and J by 7 bases, with 13 bases left in between. CDR3 length: 14 amino acids. Germline V gene sequence: CDR1 LNHNV, CDR2 YYDKDF (reference sequence). The chain's CDR3 is CATSKGGVGEKLFF. DNA of the CDR3: TGTGCCACCAGCAAGGGGGGGGTCGGTGAAAAACTGTTTTTT.

The genes are TRBV11-2 and TRBJ2-5; 7 bases match TRBD2. The CDR3 contains 14 residues. Germline trimming cut 3 bases from V and 2 bases from J; bases unmatched to any gene: 3. Germline V gene lookup returns CDR1 SGHAT and CDR2 FQNNGV. As DNA, the CDR3 is TGTGCCAGCAGCTTCCAGGGAGGGCAAGAGACCCAGTACTTC. This encodes CASSFQGGQETQYF.

The chain joins TRBV4-3 to TRBJ1-5; a possible D gene is TRBD1 (5 bases). The CDR3 covers 13 residues. V was trimmed by 0 bases and J by 7 bases, leaving 7 bases between them. Germline CDR1 and CDR2: LGHNA and YSLEER. DNA for the CDR3: TGCGCCAGCAGCCAAGAGCAGGGACAGCCCCAGCATTTT. Protein sequence: CASSQEQGQPQHF.